Included here is one T cell receptor beta chain sequence, with context. The data were taken from a study of T cell changes during pregnancy in multiple sclerosis. Repertoires were generated with immunoSEQ multiplex PCR, while TCRdb's copy carries only in-frame clones and drops some. The table shows fewer than 60,000 clones, with roughly 95% occurring only once. After removal of 2 bases from V and 3 bases from J, the junction contained 4 bases not matched to a gene. CDR3 length: 14 amino acids. Germline-derived CDR1 and CDR2 are SGHTS and YDEGEE. The sequencing used CD4+ T cells from peripheral blood mononuclear cells, collected in the third trimester of pregnancy. The TCR originated in a female donor with multiple sclerosis, enrolled in a pregnancy study. The rearrangement uses TRBV5-8 and TRBJ1-1; 7 nucleotides match TRBD1. This CDR3 is CASSLRGRDTEAFF. DNA for the CDR3: TGTGCCAGCAGCTTAAGGGGGCGAGACACTGAAGCTTTCTTT.